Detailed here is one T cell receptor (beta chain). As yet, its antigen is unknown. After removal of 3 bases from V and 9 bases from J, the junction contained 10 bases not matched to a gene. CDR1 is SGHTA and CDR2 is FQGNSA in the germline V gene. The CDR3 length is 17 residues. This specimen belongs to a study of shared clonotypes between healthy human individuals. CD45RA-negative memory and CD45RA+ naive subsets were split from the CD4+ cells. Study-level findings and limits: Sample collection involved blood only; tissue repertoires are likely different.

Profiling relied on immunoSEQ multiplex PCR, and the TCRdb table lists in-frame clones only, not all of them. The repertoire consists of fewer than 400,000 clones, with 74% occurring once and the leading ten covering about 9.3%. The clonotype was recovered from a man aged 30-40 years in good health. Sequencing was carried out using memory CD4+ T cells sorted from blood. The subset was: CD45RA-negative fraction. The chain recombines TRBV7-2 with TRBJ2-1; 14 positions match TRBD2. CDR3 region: CASSFSGTSGGLTEQFF. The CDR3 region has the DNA TGTGCCAGCAGCTTCTCAGGGACTAGCGGGGGTCTGACTGAGCAGTTCTTC.